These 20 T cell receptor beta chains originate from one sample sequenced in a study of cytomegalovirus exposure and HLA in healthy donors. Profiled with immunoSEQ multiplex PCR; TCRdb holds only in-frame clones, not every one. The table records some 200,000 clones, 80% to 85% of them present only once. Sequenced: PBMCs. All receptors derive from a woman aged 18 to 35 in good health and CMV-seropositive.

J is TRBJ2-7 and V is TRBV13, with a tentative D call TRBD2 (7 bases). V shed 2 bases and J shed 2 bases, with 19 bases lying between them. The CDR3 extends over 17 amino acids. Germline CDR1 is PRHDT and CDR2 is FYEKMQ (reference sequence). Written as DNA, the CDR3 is TGTGCCAGCAGCTTATGGGGCGGGGGCAGGGATGCCTACGAGCAGTACTTC. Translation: CASSLWGGGRDAYEQYF.

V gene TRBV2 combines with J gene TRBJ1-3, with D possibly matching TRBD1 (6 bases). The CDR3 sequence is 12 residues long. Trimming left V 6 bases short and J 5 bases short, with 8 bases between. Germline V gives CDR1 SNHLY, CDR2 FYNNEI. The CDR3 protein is CASSGQRNTIYF. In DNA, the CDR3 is TGTGCCAGCAGCGGACAGAGAAACACCATATATTTT.

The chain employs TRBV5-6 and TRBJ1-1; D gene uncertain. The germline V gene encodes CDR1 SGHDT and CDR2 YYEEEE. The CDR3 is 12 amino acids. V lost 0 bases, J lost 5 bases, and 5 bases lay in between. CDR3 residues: CASSLGRTEAFF. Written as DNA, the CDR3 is TGTGCCAGCAGCTTGGGGCGGACTGAAGCTTTCTTT.

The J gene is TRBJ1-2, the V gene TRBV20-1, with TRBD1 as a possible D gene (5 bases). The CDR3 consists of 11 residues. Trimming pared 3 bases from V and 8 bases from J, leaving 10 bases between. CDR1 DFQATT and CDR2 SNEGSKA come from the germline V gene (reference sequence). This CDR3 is CSASWGEGYTF. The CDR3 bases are TGCAGTGCTAGTTGGGGCGAAGGCTACACCTTC.

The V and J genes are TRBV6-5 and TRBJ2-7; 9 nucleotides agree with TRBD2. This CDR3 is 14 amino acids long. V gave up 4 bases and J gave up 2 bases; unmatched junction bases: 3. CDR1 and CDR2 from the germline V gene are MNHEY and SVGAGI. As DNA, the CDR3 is TGTGCCAGCAGTTCGAGCGGGGGGACCTACGAGCAGTACTTC. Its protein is CASSSSGGTYEQYF.

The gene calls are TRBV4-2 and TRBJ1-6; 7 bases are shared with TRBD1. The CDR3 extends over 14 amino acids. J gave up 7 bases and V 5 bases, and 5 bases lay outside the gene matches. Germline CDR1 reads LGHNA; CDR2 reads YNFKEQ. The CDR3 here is CASSYDRVNSPLHF. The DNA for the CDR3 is TGTGCCAGCAGCTACGACAGGGTAAATTCACCCCTCCACTTT.

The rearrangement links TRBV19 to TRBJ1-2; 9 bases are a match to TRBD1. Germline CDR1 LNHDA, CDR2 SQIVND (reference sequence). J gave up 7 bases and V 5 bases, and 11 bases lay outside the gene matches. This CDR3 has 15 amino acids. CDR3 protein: CASSLGQGSFLGYTF. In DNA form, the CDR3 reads TGTGCCAGTAGTCTAGGACAGGGGTCATTTCTTGGCTACACCTTC.

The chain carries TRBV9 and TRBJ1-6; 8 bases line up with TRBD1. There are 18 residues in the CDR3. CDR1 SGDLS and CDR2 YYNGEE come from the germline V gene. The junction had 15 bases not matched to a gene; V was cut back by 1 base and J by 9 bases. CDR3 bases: TGTGCCAGCAGCGTATCTGGACAGGGAGCCCCCCGGGGTTCACCCCTCCACTTT. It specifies CASSVSGQGAPRGSPLHF. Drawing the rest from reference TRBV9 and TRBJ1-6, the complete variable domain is DSGVTQTPKHLITATGQRVTLRCSPRSGDLSVYWYQQSLDQGLQFLIQYYNGEERAKGNILERFSAQQFPDLHSELNLSSLELGDSALYFCASSVSGQGAPRGSPLHFGNGTRLTVT.

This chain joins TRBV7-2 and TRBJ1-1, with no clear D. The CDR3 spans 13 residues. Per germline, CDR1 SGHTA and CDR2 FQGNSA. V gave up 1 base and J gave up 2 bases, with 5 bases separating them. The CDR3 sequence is CASSLELNTEAFF. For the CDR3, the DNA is TGTGCCAGCAGCTTAGAGCTTAACACTGAAGCTTTCTTT.

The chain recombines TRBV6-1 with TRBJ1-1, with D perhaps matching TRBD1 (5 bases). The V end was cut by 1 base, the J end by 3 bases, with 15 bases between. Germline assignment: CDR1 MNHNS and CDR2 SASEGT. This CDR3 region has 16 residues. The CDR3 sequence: CASSEGLAGWDTEAFF. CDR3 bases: TGTGCCAGCAGTGAAGGCCTGGCAGGGTGGGACACTGAAGCTTTCTTT.

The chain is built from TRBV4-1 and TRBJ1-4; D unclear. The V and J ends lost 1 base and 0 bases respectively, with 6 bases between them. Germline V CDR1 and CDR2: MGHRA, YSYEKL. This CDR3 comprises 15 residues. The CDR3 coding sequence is TGCGCCAGCAGCCAAGTGTCAGCAACTAATGAAAAACTGTTTTTT. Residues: CASSQVSATNEKLFF.

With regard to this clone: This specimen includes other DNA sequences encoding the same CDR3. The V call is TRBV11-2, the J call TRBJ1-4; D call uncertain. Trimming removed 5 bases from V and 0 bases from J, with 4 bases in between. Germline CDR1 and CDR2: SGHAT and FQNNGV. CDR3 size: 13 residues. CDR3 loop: CASSLSTNEKLFF. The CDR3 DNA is TGTGCCAGCAGCCTTTCAACTAATGAAAAACTGTTTTTT.

The chain's CDR3 is CASSYIPGTGNEQYF. The CDR3 coding sequence is TGTGCCAGCAGTTATATACCCGGGACAGGGAACGAGCAGTACTTC. This chain links TRBV27 with TRBJ2-7; 9 positions match TRBD1. J lost 5 bases, V lost 4 bases, and 9 bases had no gene match. Germline V gene data show CDR1 as MNHEY and CDR2 as SMNVEV (reference sequence). The length of the CDR3 is 15 residues.

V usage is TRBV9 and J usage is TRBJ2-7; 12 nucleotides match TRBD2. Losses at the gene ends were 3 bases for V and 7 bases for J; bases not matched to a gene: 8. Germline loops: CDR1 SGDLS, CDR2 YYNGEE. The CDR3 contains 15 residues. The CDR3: CASSGLAGGPQEQYF. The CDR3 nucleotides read TGTGCCAGCAGCGGCCTAGCGGGGGGGCCTCAAGAGCAGTACTTC.

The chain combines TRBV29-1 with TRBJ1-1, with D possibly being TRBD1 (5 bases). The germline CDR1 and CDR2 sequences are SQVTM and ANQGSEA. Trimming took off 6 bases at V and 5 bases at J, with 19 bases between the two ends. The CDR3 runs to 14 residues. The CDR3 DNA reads TGCAGCGTGGCGGGACTCCACTCGGGAACTGAAGCTTTCTTT. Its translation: CSVAGLHSGTEAFF.

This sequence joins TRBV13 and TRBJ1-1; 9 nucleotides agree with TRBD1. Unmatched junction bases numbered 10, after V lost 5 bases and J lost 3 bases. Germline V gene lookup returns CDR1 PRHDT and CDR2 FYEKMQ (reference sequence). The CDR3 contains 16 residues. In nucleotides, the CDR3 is TGTGCCAGCAGCCTACCGGGACAGGGAATAGACACTGAAGCTTTCTTT. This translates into CASSLPGQGIDTEAFF.

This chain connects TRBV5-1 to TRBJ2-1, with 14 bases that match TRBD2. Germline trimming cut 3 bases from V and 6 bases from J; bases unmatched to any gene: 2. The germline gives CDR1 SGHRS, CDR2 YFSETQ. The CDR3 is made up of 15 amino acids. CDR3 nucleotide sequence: TGCGCCAGCAGCTCGACTAGCGGGGGGGTCAATGAGCAGTTCTTC. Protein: CASSSTSGGVNEQFF.

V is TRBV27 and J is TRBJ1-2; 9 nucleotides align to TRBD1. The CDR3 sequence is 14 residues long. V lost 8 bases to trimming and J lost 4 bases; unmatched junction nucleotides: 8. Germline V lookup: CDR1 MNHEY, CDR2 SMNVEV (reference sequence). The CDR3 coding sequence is TGTGCCAGCTCCACAGGGGGCGGAAGCTATGGCTACACCTTC. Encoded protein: CASSTGGGSYGYTF.

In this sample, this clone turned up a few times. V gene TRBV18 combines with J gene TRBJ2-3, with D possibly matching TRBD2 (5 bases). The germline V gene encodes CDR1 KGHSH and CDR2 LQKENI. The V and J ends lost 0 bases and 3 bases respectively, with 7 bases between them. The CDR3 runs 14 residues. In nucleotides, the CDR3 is TGTGCCAGCTCACCACCCATAGCGACAGATACGCAGTATTTT. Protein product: CASSPPIATDTQYF.

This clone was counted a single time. The CDR3 DNA sequence: TGTGCCAGCAGCTCCCCGACAGATGACACTGAAGCTTTCTTT. It encodes CASSSPTDDTEAFF. The chain employs TRBV11-2 and TRBJ1-1, with D tentatively TRBD1 (5 bases). The CDR3 sequence is 14 residues long. V shed 4 bases and J shed 3 bases, with 12 bases lying between them. Per germline, CDR1 SGHAT and CDR2 FQNNGV.